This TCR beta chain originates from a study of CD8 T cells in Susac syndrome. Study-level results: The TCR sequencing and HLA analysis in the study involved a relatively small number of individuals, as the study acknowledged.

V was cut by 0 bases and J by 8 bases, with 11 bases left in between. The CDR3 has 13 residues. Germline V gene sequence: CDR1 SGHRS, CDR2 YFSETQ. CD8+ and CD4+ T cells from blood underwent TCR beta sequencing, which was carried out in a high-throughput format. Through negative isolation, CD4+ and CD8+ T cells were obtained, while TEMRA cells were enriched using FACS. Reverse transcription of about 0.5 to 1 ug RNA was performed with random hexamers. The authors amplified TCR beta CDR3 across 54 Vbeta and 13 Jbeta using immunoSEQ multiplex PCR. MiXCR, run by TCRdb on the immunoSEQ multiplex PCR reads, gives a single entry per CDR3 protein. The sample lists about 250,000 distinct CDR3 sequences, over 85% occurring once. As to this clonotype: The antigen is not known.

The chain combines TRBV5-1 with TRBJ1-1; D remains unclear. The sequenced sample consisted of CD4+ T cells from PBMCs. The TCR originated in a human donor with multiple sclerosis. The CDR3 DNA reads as TGCGCCAGCAGCTTGGGTTCGGAGGGAGAAGCTTTCTTT. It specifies CASSLGSEGEAFF.